Listed here is a single T cell receptor (beta chain). The target antigen is unknown. This record comes from a study of T-cell memory formation after mild COVID-19. Whole-study results and caveats: Mostly located in CM and EM were contracting CD4+ clones, with contracting CD8+ clones located in EMRA. Clones contracting across day 15 to 85 had a balanced CD4/CD8 profile; later expanding clones leaned CD4+. Prior to infection, memory already included some responding clones, suggesting cross-reactive memory joined.

UMIs and sample barcodes were carried by the TCR alpha and TCR beta cDNA libraries that 5'RACE produced using constant-segment primers. TCRdb re-called the 5' RACE reads through MiXCR, storing one row per CDR3 protein. The sample shows about 320,000 distinct CDR3 sequences, around 15% of them seen only once. This CDR3 has 13 amino acids. The germline V gene has CDR1 MNHEY and CDR2 SVGAGI. The V end was cut by 6 bases, the J end by 3 bases, with 11 bases between. The V gene is TRBV6-5, the J gene TRBJ2-5; D is uncertain. The sequenced material came from PBMCs or a T cell subset sorted from them (not recorded which). The sequence came from a man between 18 and 35 years old who had mild COVID-19 (a few samples of this study predate the infection). Cell type and time point are not known. In DNA, the CDR3 is TGTGCCAGCAGCTTCCTACCCAAAGAGACCCAGTACTTC. It yields the protein CASSFLPKETQYF.